A selection of T cell receptor beta chains follows, all from one sample in a study of blood T cell repertoires in COVID-19. TCRdb's copy holds only in-frame clones and misses some; the assay was immunoSEQ multiplex PCR. The sample carries 130,000 to 150,000 clones, under 80% recorded once. The sequencing input was peripheral blood. These receptors all stem from an elderly man with acute or convalescent COVID-19. Both conserved end residues are part of each CDR3. Fields, in order: V gene, J gene, CDR3 protein.

TRBV27	TRBJ1-2	CASRLDRDYGYTF
TRBV7-3	TRBJ2-5	CASRSGTGQETQYF
TRBV20-1	TRBJ2-7	CSAPGGHEQYF
TRBV4-3	TRBJ1-4	CASSQGDRAAGAVEKLFF
TRBV7-9	TRBJ2-1	CASSSLAGASGGAYNEQFF
TRBV5-1	TRBJ1-1	CASRLGQVAEAFF
TRBV20-1	TRBJ2-7	CSASDRAFRYEQYF
TRBV29-1	TRBJ1-1	CSVMKDVKLYTGGAFF
TRBV18	TRBJ1-3	CASSPYPTFHSGNTIYF
TRBV3-1/TRBV3-2	TRBJ1-5	CASSHGTGNPNSQPQHF
TRBV19	TRBJ1-2	CASSPVQAPYYGYTF
TRBV24-1	TRBJ1-2	CATSDPDRFYGYTF
TRBV4-2	TRBJ2-2	CASSQDEFGVNTGELFF
TRBV21-1	TRBJ2-7	CASSKGGQGASYEQYF
TRBV7-8	TRBJ1-1	CASSPQAASIAFF
TRBV14	TRBJ1-4	CASSQGSHLSEKLFF
TRBV3-1/TRBV3-2	TRBJ2-7	CASSQGAGNEQYF
TRBV4-1	TRBJ1-5	CASSLLQGAGNQPQHF
TRBV5-1	TRBJ2-3	CASSSGGATDTQYF
TRBV27	TRBJ1-6	CASSLPDWNSPLHF
TRBV9	TRBJ2-5	CASSSHRDRGRQETQYF
TRBV11-2	TRBJ2-3	CASSLDRGSSQYF
TRBV7-9	TRBJ1-6	CASSYGTAHNSPLHF
TRBV24-1	TRBJ1-4	CATSEGGSRATNEKLFF
TRBV2	TRBJ1-1	CASSVLAEAFF
TRBV5-1	TRBJ1-5	CASSLEGVSNQPQHF
TRBV3-1/TRBV3-2	TRBJ2-5	CASSHPGQQETQYF
TRBV4-1	TRBJ1-1	CASSQDTRAEAFF
TRBV5-6	TRBJ1-1	CASSRIPGQGGTEAFF
TRBV7-8	TRBJ2-2	CASSSLAGANTGELFF
TRBV10-3	TRBJ2-5	CAISESMASGFQETQYF
TRBV7-8	TRBJ2-1	CASSLAHGTANNEQFF
TRBV3-1/TRBV3-2	TRBJ2-2	CASSQRSTGELFF
TRBV10-3	TRBJ2-3	CAISRSGTAGTDTQYF
TRBV5-1	TRBJ1-4	CASSFTGTGGELFF
TRBV30	TRBJ1-6	CAWADTNNSPLHF
TRBV5-1	TRBJ2-3	CASSLELAGLDTQYF
TRBV13	TRBJ1-1	CASSLGGQGGTEAFF
TRBV28	TRBJ2-5	CASSLWGTGGAQYF
TRBV4-3	TRBJ2-5	CASSQDNQETQYF
TRBV30	TRBJ2-7	CAWSVGPGLYEQYF
TRBV7-9	TRBJ1-5	CASSGRDSPNQPQHF
TRBV23-1	TRBJ2-2	CASLDRGYTGELFF
TRBV5-1	TRBJ2-5	CASSSPQGGSETQYF
TRBV5-4	TRBJ2-5	CASSSLAGATETQYF
TRBV7-2	TRBJ1-1	CASSPSLNTEAFF